This passage covers 32 T cell receptor beta chains from one sample sequenced in a study of siplizumab effects on memory and regulatory T cells (dated by TCRdb to between 2018 and 2021). The method was the immunoSEQ multiplex PCR assay. Entries here come from immuneACCESS through TCRdb and include only in-frame sequences with V and J called. Some clones fail to appear in such tables; in the studies checked, an unresolved V gene covers under half of the shortfall, and the cause of the remainder is unknown. The sample contains some 81,000 clones, over 90% of them found a single time. The top ten constitute about a fifth of the sample. The sequenced sample was CD8+ T cells sorted from blood. The receptors were sampled from a human donor in good health.

Turning to this clone: Relative to the germline gene, one junction end is altered; a read error may explain this. The genes are TRBV11-2 and TRBJ2-1; D is undetermined. CDR3 size: 12 residues. Per germline, CDR1 SGHAT and CDR2 FQNNGV. CDR3 in DNA: TGTGCCAACAGCTTAGTGCCCGTCGAGCAGTTCTTC. This translates into CANSLVPVEQFF.

The chain employs TRBV4-1 and TRBJ2-3, with D unclear. CDR3 length: 11 residues. V was pared by 3 bases and J by 3 bases, with 1 base between. CDR1 and CDR2 (germline): MGHRA, YSYEKL. CDR3 region: CASSQTDTQYF. The CDR3 DNA sequence: TGCGCCAGCAGCCAGACAGATACGCAGTATTTT.

This clone appeared once. The chain uses TRBV4-1 and TRBJ2-5, with 10 bases aligning to TRBD2. The J segment lost 2 bases and the V segment lost 0 bases, leaving 6 bases of the junction unmatched. Germline V gene lookup returns CDR1 MGHRA and CDR2 YSYEKL. This CDR3 comprises 17 residues. The CDR3 DNA reads as TGCGCCAGCAGCCAAGATCCCCGACTAGCGGGTCAAGAGACCCAGTACTTC. Its translation: CASSQDPRLAGQETQYF.

DNA for the CDR3: TGTGCCAGCAGTCCGAGCCTAGGACAGAGCTCCTACGAGCAGTACTTC. This encodes CASSPSLGQSSYEQYF. The chain links TRBV27 to TRBJ2-7; D possibly corresponds to TRBD1 (6 bases). Trimming took off 5 bases at V and 0 bases at J, with 17 bases between the two ends. Per germline, CDR1 MNHEY and CDR2 SMNVEV (reference sequence). CDR3 length equals 16 residues.

The chain combines TRBV2 with TRBJ2-1; 10 bases align to TRBD2. This CDR3 region has 16 residues. After removal of 4 bases from V and 5 bases from J, the junction contained 8 bases not matched to a gene. Germline loops: CDR1 SNHLY, CDR2 FYNNEI. CDR3: CASSAYAGTSDNEQFF. The CDR3 bases are TGTGCCAGCAGTGCTTACGCCGGGACTAGCGACAATGAGCAGTTCTTC.

The chain is built from TRBV28 and TRBJ2-2; no clear D gene. Trimming removed 7 bases from V and 0 bases from J, with 9 bases in between. Germline values: CDR1 MDHEN, CDR2 SYDVKM. The CDR3 loop spans 14 amino acids. The CDR3 reads CASNPRTNTGELFF. CDR3 bases: TGTGCCAGCAATCCGCGGACGAACACCGGGGAGCTGTTTTTT.

This chain connects TRBV9 to TRBJ2-2; D is uncertain. The CDR3 spans 16 residues. Germline CDR1 and CDR2: SGDLS and YYNGEE. The germline V and J ends were trimmed by 1 base and 8 bases, with 18 bases remaining between them. The DNA of the CDR3 is TGTGCCAGCAGCGTACTGAGCGTTTTTCACCCTGGGGAGCTGTTTTTT. Protein product: CASSVLSVFHPGELFF.

The V gene is TRBV9, the J gene TRBJ2-1, with a tentative D call TRBD2 (6 bases). CDR3 length equals 17 residues. Per the germline V gene, CDR1 is SGDLS and CDR2 is YYNGEE. V shed 1 base and J shed 7 bases, with 21 bases lying between them. CDR3 bases: TGTGCCAGCAGCGTACTAGCGCGCAGTAGGGCTGAAAATGAGCAGTTCTTC. This encodes CASSVLARSRAENEQFF. Filled out from reference TRBV9 and TRBJ2-1, the complete variable domain reads DSGVTQTPKHLITATGQRVTLRCSPRSGDLSVYWYQQSLDQGLQFLIQYYNGEERAKGNILERFSAQQFPDLHSELNLSSLELGDSALYFCASSVLARSRAENEQFFGPGTRLTVL.

The chain combines TRBV27 with TRBJ2-7; D possibly corresponds to TRBD2 (5 bases). The length of the CDR3 is 11 residues. V was cut by 4 bases and J by 11 bases, with 12 bases left in between. Germline V gene sequence: CDR1 MNHEY, CDR2 SMNVEV (reference sequence). CDR3 sequence: CASSSGVEEYF. For the CDR3, the DNA is TGTGCCAGCAGTTCCGGGGTGGAGGAGTACTTC.

The gene calls are TRBV5-1 and TRBJ1-4, with D maybe TRBD1 (6 bases). V lost 7 bases, J lost 5 bases, and 21 bases lay in between. The CDR3 totals 16 residues. Looked up from germline, CDR1 is SGHRS and CDR2 is YFSETQ. The CDR3 sequence: CASAAGGARGNEKLFF. DNA for the CDR3: TGCGCCAGCGCCGCCGGGGGCGCGCGGGGGAATGAAAAACTGTTTTTT.

The gene calls are TRBV10-2 and TRBJ1-4, with D tentatively TRBD1 (5 bases). Trimming took off 3 bases at V and 4 bases at J, with 15 bases between the two ends. This CDR3 has 16 amino acids. Germline CDR1 WSHSY, CDR2 SAAADI. CDR3 DNA sequence: TGCGCCAGCAGTGAATTTCGGGACCGCTATAATGAAAAACTGTTTTTT. Its translation: CASSEFRDRYNEKLFF.

The chain is built from TRBV11-2 and TRBJ2-5; possibly TRBD1 for D (6 bases). Judging by the DNA end, TRBJ2-7 fits better; the J call may be wrong. The CDR3 loop spans 13 amino acids. Germline CDR1 and CDR2: SGHAT and FQNNGV. Written as DNA, the CDR3 is TGTGCCATTCACAGGGCAGCCGGGTACGAGCAGTACTTC. It yields the protein CAIHRAAGYEQYF.

V usage is TRBV27 and J usage is TRBJ1-1, with 7 bases aligning to TRBD1. This CDR3 has 13 residues. Trimming took 6 bases from V and 5 from J; bases not matched to a gene: 6. The germline V gene encodes CDR1 MNHEY and CDR2 SMNVEV (reference sequence). CDR3 region: CASRKGAGTEAFF. The CDR3 region has the DNA TGTGCCAGCAGAAAGGGGGCGGGAACTGAAGCTTTCTTT.

The genes are TRBV29-1 and TRBJ2-2; weak D call: TRBD2 (5 bases). This CDR3 spans 12 amino acids. V shed 4 bases and J shed 9 bases, with 12 bases lying between them. The germline V gene encodes CDR1 SQVTM and CDR2 ANQGSEA. The CDR3 DNA reads TGCAGCGTTGTAGTGGGAGACTGGGAGCTGTTTTTT. Translation gives CSVVVGDWELFF.

This rearrangement joins TRBV2 to TRBJ2-5; 10 bases are shared with TRBD1. Germline V lookup: CDR1 SNHLY, CDR2 FYNNEI. CDR3 size: 16 residues. The ends lost 5 bases at V and 5 bases at J; junction bases unmatched: 11. CDR3 in amino acids: CASSSPGQGIGETQYF. CDR3 DNA sequence: TGTGCCAGCAGTTCGCCGGGACAGGGGATAGGGGAGACCCAGTACTTC.

The chain links TRBV9 to TRBJ2-7; D is perhaps TRBD2 (5 bases). In germline, CDR1 is SGDLS, CDR2 YYNGEE. Trimming cost V 3 bases and J 4 bases, with 14 bases left between them. The CDR3 runs to 14 residues. CDR3 residues: CASSASGFEYEQYF. CDR3 in DNA: TGTGCCAGCAGCGCCTCGGGGTTCGAATACGAGCAGTACTTC.

V gene TRBV30 combines with J gene TRBJ2-7, with TRBD2 as a possible D gene (5 bases). Germline assignment: CDR1 GTSNPN and CDR2 SVGIG (reference sequence). The length of the CDR3 is 16 residues. Trimming pared 1 base from V and 0 bases from J, leaving 16 bases between. The CDR3 region is CAWSGLLGVLSYEQYF. The CDR3 DNA reads as TGTGCCTGGAGTGGGCTACTAGGCGTTCTCTCCTACGAGCAGTACTTC.

This clone ranks as medium-sized. The rearrangement joins TRBV5-6 to TRBJ1-1; D unclear. The germline V and J ends were trimmed by 4 bases and 0 bases, with 4 bases remaining between them. CDR1 SGHDT and CDR2 YYEEEE come from the germline V gene. This CDR3 contains 12 residues. CDR3 amino acids: CASSEVNTEAFF. Written as DNA, the CDR3 is TGTGCCAGCAGCGAGGTGAACACTGAAGCTTTCTTT.

The V call is TRBV15, the J call TRBJ2-7, with 8 bases matching TRBD2. The CDR3 is made up of 16 amino acids. CDR1 is LNHNV and CDR2 is YYDKDF in the germline V gene (reference sequence). V lost 0 bases to trimming and J lost 3 bases; unmatched junction nucleotides: 7. CDR3 protein: CATSRDRNSGDYEQYF. CDR3 DNA sequence: TGTGCCACCAGCAGAGATAGGAATAGCGGGGACTACGAGCAGTACTTC.

This sequence joins TRBV13 and TRBJ2-1; D gene uncertain. Trimming pared 0 bases from V and 7 bases from J, leaving 7 bases between. Germline CDR1 reads PRHDT; CDR2 reads FYEKMQ (reference sequence). The CDR3 consists of 13 residues. The CDR3 sequence: CASSLGLGNEQFF. Here the CDR3 DNA reads TGTGCCAGCAGCTTAGGATTGGGGAATGAGCAGTTCTTC.

V is TRBV5-1 and J is TRBJ2-5; D remains unclear. The end of the DNA is better explained by TRBJ2-7, so the J call may be wrong. The V gene's germline CDR1 is SGHRS and CDR2 YFSETQ. This CDR3 has 12 amino acids. CDR3 DNA: TGCGCCAGCAGCTTAGGCCGGAACGAGCAGTACTTC. Translating gives CASSLGRNEQYF.

The rearrangement uses TRBV27 and TRBJ2-3, with 8 bases identical to TRBD2. The CDR3 sequence is 14 residues long. The V gene end was trimmed by 5 bases and the J gene end by 8 bases; junction bases not matched to a gene: 9. The germline V gene encodes CDR1 MNHEY and CDR2 SMNVEV (reference sequence). The CDR3 region has the DNA TGTGCCAGCAGTCCGCGGGGGGAGTGGGCTACGCAGTATTTT. It translates to CASSPRGEWATQYF.

V usage is TRBV5-1 and J usage is TRBJ2-1; 11 positions match TRBD2. The junction had 13 bases not matched to a gene; V was cut back by 2 bases and J by 3 bases. CDR3 length: 19 residues. Germline V gene lookup returns CDR1 SGHRS and CDR2 YFSETQ. The CDR3 DNA sequence: TGCGCCAGCAGCTTAGGGACTAGCGGTAGAATTCCCTACTACAATGAGCAGTTCTTC. Its protein is CASSLGTSGRIPYYNEQFF.

The chain employs TRBV10-2 and TRBJ2-3; no firm D call. The CDR3 is 12 residues long. The ends were cut back, 6 bases at V and 0 bases at J, with 4 bases in the middle. CDR1 is WSHSY, CDR2 SAAADI, per germline. CDR3 residues: CASSRSTDTQYF. DNA for the CDR3: TGCGCCAGCAGCAGGAGCACAGATACGCAGTATTTT.

The DNA for the CDR3 is TGTGCCAGCAGTTTACAGGACAGTCAAGAGACCCAGTACTTC. Translated, it gives CASSLQDSQETQYF. V is TRBV27 and J is TRBJ2-5; weak D call: TRBD1 (6 bases). The CDR3 is made up of 14 amino acids. Trimming left V 2 bases short and J 2 bases short, with 9 bases between. From germline, CDR1 is MNHEY and CDR2 SMNVEV (reference sequence).

The chain joins TRBV19 to TRBJ2-5, with D perhaps TRBD2 (5 bases). Germline CDR1 and CDR2: LNHDA and SQIVND (reference sequence). Trimming took off 4 bases at V and 5 bases at J, with 11 bases between the two ends. The CDR3 consists of 13 residues. CDR3 sequence reads: CASSSWTFETQYF. CDR3 bases: TGTGCCAGTAGTAGTTGGACTTTCGAGACCCAGTACTTC.

The chain combines TRBV27 with TRBJ2-5, with 8 bases lining up with TRBD1. With the DNA end fitting TRBJ2-7 better, the J assignment may be wrong. The CDR3 totals 14 residues. Per the germline V gene, CDR1 is MNHEY and CDR2 is SMNVEV (reference sequence). The CDR3 loop reads CASSTRQGKDEQYF. As DNA, the CDR3 is TGTGCCAGCAGTACAAGACAGGGGAAGGACGAGCAGTACTTC.

This chain links TRBV19 with TRBJ2-1; perhaps TRBD2 as D (5 bases). V was cut by 1 base and J by 3 bases, with 7 bases left in between. Germline CDR1 reads LNHDA; CDR2 reads SQIVND (reference sequence). The CDR3 is 14 residues long. The CDR3 DNA sequence: TGTGCCAGTAGTATAGGAGGGTACTACAATGAGCAGTTCTTC. Protein: CASSIGGYYNEQFF. Drawing the rest from reference TRBV19 and TRBJ2-1, the complete variable domain is DGGITQSPKYLFRKEGQNVTLSCEQNLNHDAMYWYRQDPGQGLRLIYYSQIVNDFQKGDIAEGYSVSREKKESFPLTVTSAQKNPTAFYLCASSIGGYYNEQFFGPGTRLTVL.

A single count supports this clone. The CDR3 region has the DNA TGTGCCAGCAGCCCTCCGGGACAGGGCCACTATAGCAATCAGCCCCAGCATTTT. This encodes CASSPPGQGHYSNQPQHF. The rearrangement uses TRBV7-9 and TRBJ1-5, with 9 positions matching TRBD1. V lost 5 bases and J lost 0; bases outside the gene matches: 11. The CDR3 runs 18 residues. Germline loops: CDR1 SEHNR, CDR2 FQNEAQ (reference sequence).

V and J are TRBV4-1 and TRBJ1-1, with D possibly matching TRBD1 (6 bases). CDR3 size: 13 residues. The germline V gene encodes CDR1 MGHRA and CDR2 YSYEKL. V was cut by 8 bases and J by 1 base, with 11 bases left in between. CDR3 residues: CASSLGQNTEAFF. CDR3 nucleotide sequence: TGCGCCAGCTCCTTGGGACAGAACACTGAAGCTTTCTTT.

The rearrangement joins TRBV6-1 to TRBJ2-1; TRBD1 agrees at 7 bases. J was trimmed by 4 bases and V by 7 bases; bases with no gene match: 7. The CDR3 is 14 residues long. CDR1 MNHNS and CDR2 SASEGT come from the germline V gene. The CDR3 loop is CASTQYRGYNEQFF. CDR3 DNA: TGTGCCAGCACCCAATACAGGGGTTACAATGAGCAGTTCTTC.

The chain uses TRBV7-3 and TRBJ2-3; D assignment may be TRBD1 or TRBD2 (5 bases each). The CDR3 sequence is 20 residues long. The germline CDR1 and CDR2 sequences are SGHTA and FQGTGA. With 0 bases removed from V and 11 bases from J, the gap between germline ends came to 33 bases. The CDR3 nucleotides read TGTGCCAGCAGCTTAACCCCTACTCCTGTTACGGGGCCCAGTCCACGTAGGCAGTATTTT. Residues: CASSLTPTPVTGPSPRRQYF.